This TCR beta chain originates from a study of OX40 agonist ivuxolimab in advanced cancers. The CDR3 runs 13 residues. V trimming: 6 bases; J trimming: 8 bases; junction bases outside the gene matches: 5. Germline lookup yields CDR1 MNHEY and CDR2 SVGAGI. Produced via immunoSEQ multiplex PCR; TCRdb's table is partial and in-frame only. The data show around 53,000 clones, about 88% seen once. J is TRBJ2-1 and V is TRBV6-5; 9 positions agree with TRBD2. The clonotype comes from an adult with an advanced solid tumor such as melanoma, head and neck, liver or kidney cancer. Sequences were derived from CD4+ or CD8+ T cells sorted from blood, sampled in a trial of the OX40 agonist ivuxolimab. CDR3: CASSTGTSYEQFF. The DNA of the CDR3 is TGTGCCAGCAGCACCGGGACTAGCTATGAGCAGTTCTTC.